This T cell receptor beta chain was sequenced for a study of STAT5B mutations in CD4+ large granular lymphocyte leukemia. The CDR3 has 13 residues. Trimming left V 5 bases short and J 5 bases short, with 10 bases between. Germline assignment: CDR1 MNHNS and CDR2 SASEGT. The assay was immunoSEQ multiplex PCR, and TCRdb's table has in-frame clones only and misses some. The data show about 30,000 clones, with under 80% seen just once and about 3.1% held by the top ten. Regarding the study as a whole: TRBV06-family usage was enriched in top patient clones (8/27) versus controls (2/35).

With respect to this clone: Its cognate antigen is unknown.

Buffy coats from healthy blood donors served as controls. The clonotype was recovered from a human donor in good health. The chain links TRBV6-1 to TRBJ2-1, with D possibly being TRBD2 (6 bases). Sequenced sample: CD4+ T cells from blood buffy coats. The CDR3 sequence is CASSRGVNNEQFF. The CDR3 DNA reads TGTGCCAGCAGTCGCGGGGTAAACAATGAGCAGTTCTTC.